This entry lists 27 T cell receptor beta chains sequenced from one sample in a study of blood T cell repertoires in COVID-19. Assay used: immunoSEQ multiplex PCR; TCRdb lists only in-frame clones, some missing. The sample carries roughly 250,000 clones, more than 90% recorded once. What was sequenced was peripheral blood. The origin of the receptors is a person aged 18-30 years with COVID-19, enrolled during active disease.

The chain combines TRBV2 with TRBJ1-6, with D perhaps matching TRBD1 (5 bases). V was shortened by 7 bases and J by 7 bases, with 11 bases between the two germline ends. CDR3 length equals 13 residues. Germline loops: CDR1 SNHLY, CDR2 FYNNEI. The CDR3 DNA reads TGTGCCAGCATGTCCAGGGCAAATTCACCCCTCCACTTT. This encodes CASMSRANSPLHF.

This clone has just one count. The chain joins TRBV5-1 to TRBJ2-2; TRBD1 agrees at 9 bases. The trim removed 0 bases at V and 6 bases at J, leaving 6 bases unmatched. This CDR3 spans 16 amino acids. The germline V gene encodes CDR1 SGHRS and CDR2 YFSETQ. This CDR3 is CASSLAADRGSGELFF. The CDR3 DNA sequence: TGCGCCAGCAGCTTGGCCGCTGACAGGGGGTCCGGGGAGCTGTTTTTT.

The chain combines TRBV2 with TRBJ1-5, with D unclear. CDR3 length: 14 amino acids. Trimming pared 6 bases from V and 2 bases from J, leaving 11 bases between. Germline V CDR1 and CDR2: SNHLY, FYNNEI. CDR3 in amino acids: CASSYILGNQPQHF. Written as DNA, the CDR3 is TGTGCCAGCAGCTATATCCTGGGCAATCAGCCCCAGCATTTT.

This clone was observed once. This rearrangement joins TRBV11-2 to TRBJ2-7, with TRBD2 as a possible D gene (5 bases). V was clipped by 5 bases and J by 1 base, with 15 bases between them. Looked up from germline, CDR1 is SGHAT and CDR2 is FQNNGV. The CDR3 runs 15 residues. CDR3 sequence: CASSQTLSGSYEQYF. The CDR3 coding sequence is TGTGCCAGCAGCCAGACCCTTTCGGGATCCTACGAGCAGTACTTC.

The chain recombines TRBV7-2 with TRBJ2-7; TRBD2 matches 8 bases. Germline V lookup: CDR1 SGHTA, CDR2 FQGNSA. The V segment lost 8 bases and the J segment 3 bases; nucleotides outside the gene matches: 15. CDR3 length: 16 residues. The chain's CDR3 is CASATTSGPKIYEQYF. DNA for the CDR3: TGTGCCAGCGCCACAACTAGCGGTCCTAAAATCTACGAGCAGTACTTC.

The J gene is TRBJ2-1, the V gene TRBV6-4, with D perhaps TRBD1 (8 bases). CDR1 and CDR2 (germline): MRHNA, SNTAGT. The CDR3 loop spans 16 amino acids. Trimming took off 2 bases at V and 0 bases at J, with 11 bases between the two ends. CDR3 region: CASSDTGGASYNEQFF. The CDR3 DNA follows: TGTGCCAGCAGTGACACAGGGGGGGCCTCCTACAATGAGCAGTTCTTC.

V and J are TRBV19 and TRBJ2-2; D ambiguous. This CDR3 is 14 amino acids long. Deletions cut 5 bases from V and 6 bases from J, with 13 bases between. Germline V gives CDR1 LNHDA, CDR2 SQIVND (reference sequence). CDR3 loop: CASSYTRGSGELFF. For the CDR3, the DNA is TGTGCCAGTAGTTACACCCGCGGCTCCGGGGAGCTGTTTTTT.

This clone came up once. V usage is TRBV19 and J usage is TRBJ1-1; no reliable D call. V gave up 0 bases and J gave up 1 base, with 9 bases separating them. This CDR3 has 15 residues. Germline CDR1 reads LNHDA; CDR2 reads SQIVND (reference sequence). The CDR3 loop is CASSIEPRKNTEAFF. In DNA form, the CDR3 reads TGTGCCAGTAGTATAGAGCCCAGAAAGAACACTGAAGCTTTCTTT.

The rearrangement uses TRBV27 and TRBJ2-1; possibly TRBD2 for D (6 bases). Germline V gene sequence: CDR1 MNHEY, CDR2 SMNVEV (reference sequence). Trimming pared 5 bases from V and 0 bases from J, leaving 17 bases between. The CDR3 consists of 17 residues. The CDR3 nucleotides are TGTGCCAGCAGTACACTTGGGACTCCGAGCTCCTACAATGAGCAGTTCTTC. Its protein product is CASSTLGTPSSYNEQFF.

Concerning this clone: The sample holds other DNA sequences that translate to the same CDR3. The chain has TRBV24-1 and TRBJ1-4, with TRBD1 matching over 8 bases. The CDR3 extends over 15 amino acids. Germline V gene sequence: CDR1 KGHDR, CDR2 SFDVKD. Germline trimming cut 4 bases from V and 6 bases from J; bases unmatched to any gene: 6. CDR3 coding DNA: TGTGCCACCAGTGACTCAGGACAGGGTGATGAAAAACTGTTTTTT. This sequence encodes CATSDSGQGDEKLFF.

The rearrangement links TRBV7-8 to TRBJ1-4; D not resolved. Per germline, CDR1 SGHVS and CDR2 FQNEAQ. Trimming stripped 2 bases from V and 9 bases from J, with 10 bases between. There are 13 residues in the CDR3. The CDR3 DNA sequence: TGTGCCAGCAGCTTATCGTCGGTCCAAAAACTGTTTTTT. Protein sequence: CASSLSSVQKLFF.

The gene calls are TRBV7-8 and TRBJ2-2, with 8 bases that match TRBD1. Germline V lookup: CDR1 SGHVS, CDR2 FQNEAQ. The V segment lost 5 bases and the J segment 7 bases; nucleotides outside the gene matches: 6. The CDR3 is 14 amino acids. CDR3 DNA: TGTGCCAGCAGCCTCGGACAGGGCAGCGGGGAGCTGTTTTTT. It specifies CASSLGQGSGELFF.

V and J are TRBV19 and TRBJ1-5; D is possibly TRBD1 (5 bases). This CDR3 has 16 amino acids. Trimming shortened V by 5 bases and J by 0 bases, and 14 bases separated the two germline ends. The germline V gene has CDR1 LNHDA and CDR2 SQIVND (reference sequence). In nucleotides, the CDR3 is TGTGCCAGTAGTCAAACAGGATTCTATAGCAATCAGCCCCAGCATTTT. Protein: CASSQTGFYSNQPQHF.

The genes are TRBV5-5 and TRBJ2-7, with TRBD1 identical over 8 bases. The CDR3 totals 14 residues. Germline CDR1 is SGHKS and CDR2 is YYEKEE (reference sequence). V shed 9 bases and J 6 bases; nucleotides not matched to a gene: 14. The CDR3 sequence is CATGGRDRGPEQYF. CDR3 nucleotides: TGTGCCACAGGGGGCCGAGACAGGGGCCCCGAGCAGTACTTC.

The V gene is TRBV5-1, the J gene TRBJ1-4; 9 bases match TRBD1. Germline-derived CDR1 and CDR2 are SGHRS and YFSETQ. The CDR3 is 17 residues long. The ends lost 0 bases at V and 0 bases at J; junction bases unmatched: 3. The CDR3 nucleotides read TGCGCCAGCAGCTTGGGACAGGGGGTCGCAACTAATGAAAAACTGTTTTTT. Translated: CASSLGQGVATNEKLFF.

V gene TRBV6-5 combines with J gene TRBJ2-3; D unresolved. The CDR3 is 12 amino acids. In germline, CDR1 is MNHEY, CDR2 SVGAGI. V lost 8 bases, J lost 3 bases, and 9 bases lay in between. CDR3 DNA sequence: TGTGCCAGCCGGTCTAGTACAGATACGCAGTATTTT. Translated: CASRSSTDTQYF.

This chain uses TRBV19 with TRBJ1-1; 12 nucleotides align to TRBD1. CDR3 length: 17 amino acids. J was trimmed by 6 bases and V by 4 bases; bases with no gene match: 12. Germline lookup yields CDR1 LNHDA and CDR2 SQIVND (reference sequence). The CDR3 region has the DNA TGTGCCAGTAGTACCGGGACAGGGGGCTTGAAGTTCCCTGAAGCTTTCTTT. Its protein is CASSTGTGGLKFPEAFF.

This CDR3 is CASLRRASAQYF. CDR3 sequence (DNA): TGTGCCAGCTTGCGAAGGGCTAGCGCGCAGTATTTT. The V gene is TRBV21-1, the J gene TRBJ2-3; the D call TRBD2 from the table was never checked on the DNA. TRBV21-1 is noted as a pseudogene. CDR3 size: 12 residues.

This chain links TRBV5-4 with TRBJ2-5, with D unclear. V dropped 0 bases and J dropped 4 bases, with 10 bases sitting between them. CDR1 and CDR2 (germline): SGHNT, YYREEE (reference sequence). The CDR3 spans 14 residues. The DNA of the CDR3 is TGTGCCAGCAGCTTGGTGGCGGTTACAGAGACCCAGTACTTC. Translating it yields CASSLVAVTETQYF.

The chain couples TRBV5-4 to TRBJ2-7, with 10 bases identical to TRBD2. Germline-derived CDR1 and CDR2 are SGHNT and YYREEE (reference sequence). The CDR3 spans 16 residues. Trimming at V came to 4 bases and at J to 7 bases, leaving 14 bases not matched to a gene. The CDR3 loop is CASSPGAGGAPGEQYF. The CDR3 DNA follows: TGTGCCAGCAGCCCAGGAGCGGGAGGGGCTCCGGGAGAGCAGTACTTC. Filled out from reference TRBV5-4 and TRBJ2-7, the complete variable domain reads ETGVTQSPTHLIKTRGQQVTLRCSSQSGHNTVSWYQQALGQGPQFIFQYYREEENGRGNFPPRFSGLQFPNYSSELNVNALELDDSALYLCASSPGAGGAPGEQYFGPGTRLTVT.

The chain employs TRBV7-9 and TRBJ1-3; 9 bases fit TRBD1. Germline V gene data show CDR1 as SEHNR and CDR2 as FQNEAQ (reference sequence). V shed 5 bases and J 0 bases; nucleotides not matched to a gene: 5. The CDR3 consists of 16 residues. CDR3 bases: TGTGCCAGCAGCAGGACAGGGGCGATCTCTGGAAACACCATATATTTT. It translates to CASSRTGAISGNTIYF.

This clone has just a few counts. This sequence joins TRBV3-1 (or the pseudogene TRBV3-2) and TRBJ1-6; 7 bases agree with TRBD1. The CDR3 length is 15 residues. The V segment lost 3 bases and the J segment 10 bases; nucleotides outside the gene matches: 9. From germline, CDR1 is LGHDT and CDR2 YNNKEL (reference sequence). CDR3 DNA: TGTGCCAGCAGCCACGGCAGACAGGGAAAATCACCCCTCCACTTT. It codes for CASSHGRQGKSPLHF.

V is TRBV5-4 and J is TRBJ1-2; a possible D gene is TRBD1 (5 bases). This CDR3 spans 15 amino acids. Trimming cost V 3 bases and J 2 bases, with 14 bases left between them. CDR1 and CDR2 from the germline V gene are SGHNT and YYREEE (reference sequence). Here the CDR3 reads CASSSPRQSNYGYTF. CDR3 DNA sequence: TGTGCCAGCAGCTCACCCCGACAGTCGAACTATGGCTACACCTTC.

The chain uses TRBV10-2 and TRBJ2-3; 10 positions agree with TRBD2. Germline assignment: CDR1 WSHSY and CDR2 SAAADI. The CDR3 totals 15 residues. V lost 0 bases and J lost 4; bases outside the gene matches: 1. The DNA for the CDR3 is TGCGCCAGCAGTGAGTCGCTAGCGGGAGCAGATACGCAGTATTTT. Amino acid sequence: CASSESLAGADTQYF.

The CDR3 DNA follows: TGTGCCAGCAGCACGGGACTAGCGGGCCAAGAGACCCAGTACTTC. Its translation: CASSTGLAGQETQYF. The V and J genes are TRBV11-2 and TRBJ2-5, with 12 bases that match TRBD2. V lost 5 bases and J lost 1; bases outside the gene matches: 2. Germline CDR1 reads SGHAT; CDR2 reads FQNNGV. The CDR3 spans 15 residues.

The rearrangement links TRBV6-5 to TRBJ2-7; a weak D match, TRBD2 (6 bases). Trimming took off 8 bases at V and 2 bases at J, with 16 bases between the two ends. CDR1 is MNHEY and CDR2 is SVGAGI in the germline V gene. This CDR3 contains 14 residues. The CDR3 protein is CASAPRDSTYEQYF. The CDR3 DNA reads as TGTGCCAGCGCCCCGCGGGACTCAACCTACGAGCAGTACTTC.

The rearrangement joins TRBV5-4 to TRBJ2-3; 7 bases match TRBD2. Germline CDR1 reads SGHNT; CDR2 reads YYREEE (reference sequence). This CDR3 has 15 residues. The V and J ends lost 3 bases and 0 bases, in that order; junction bases with no gene match: 4. The chain's CDR3 is CASSSSSGSTDTQYF. In DNA, the CDR3 is TGTGCCAGCAGCTCCTCTAGCGGAAGCACAGATACGCAGTATTTT.